This T cell receptor beta chain was obtained from a study of beta chain features in type 1 diabetes (dated by TCRdb to the late 2010s). For the wider study: No differences in mean age, gender distribution, total cell number or subset yield were found between patients and healthy donors. Naive and central memory subsets were obtained from all 30 or so donors, but regulatory and stem cell-like memory subsets were isolated from only 8 patients and roughly 8 healthy donors. A total of 107,917,701 sorted cells were examined across all samples, and a strong correlation was observed between cell number per subset and RNA yield. In the study, recently diagnosed type 1 diabetes patients and matched healthy donors were compared on the TCRB repertoires of their sorted circulating CD4+ T cell subsets. Results and caveats for the whole study, not just this receptor: PCR might favor shorter templates, but patient and control samples were amplified and corrected together, so any skew would affect both groups equally. Because the HLA sub-analyses included only small numbers of individuals, any influence of HLA type on TCRB rearrangement was left unresolved. Fewer insertions and more nucleotide deletions at VDJ recombination sites were observed in patients with type 1 diabetes, implying thymic rearrangement abnormalities. Because cDNA rather than genomic DNA was sequenced, highly expressing activated cells could have been over-represented, although no difference in activation and CD3 levels was found between groups. A moderate but significant shortening of TCRB CDR3 length was observed in type 1 diabetes patients in all four CD4+ subsets. Naive, central memory and regulatory TCRB repertoires appeared to be more alike among patients than among healthy donors.

The entire isolated RNA was reverse transcribed using the High Capacity cDNA Reverse Transcription Kit, and thus expressed TCRB transcripts were sequenced. Deep immunoSEQ sequencing was performed on naive, central memory and regulatory T cell samples, with an average of roughly 3.6 million total reads per sample. Sorted cells were lysed in RLT buffer and RNA was extracted with DNase-treated RNeasy Micro or Mini kits, depending on cell number. To prevent cross-contamination, every cell subset was processed on its own, while patient and healthy donor samples were processed together. Using the immunoSEQ multiplex PCR, TCRB sequences were amplified from cDNA into 87-bp fragments spanning the CDR3 region. Sequencing of the amplicons was done on the Illumina HiSeq platform. On the authors' methods: PCR bias was computationally corrected using synthetic template baselines, reads within Hamming distance 2 were collapsed, and singletons that could not be merged were discarded. By aligning reads against IMGT, V, D and J genes, CDR3 length, and insertions or deletions at six rearrangement sites were assigned. Clonotype counts were normalized to sorted cell number within each subset before computing true diversity and Gini coefficients with the tcR R package. The overlap coefficient, calculated on TCRB nucleotide sequences, was used to quantify repertoire sharing. Out-of-frame TCRB sequences from naive cells were analyzed to stand in for the pre-selection repertoire. The table was pulled from immuneACCESS by TCRdb, which kept in-frame rearrangements only. Such tables lose some clones; where checked, under half of the loss comes from unresolved V genes, and the rest has no known cause. V, J and clone size are taken as reported in that table, and D and trimming were inferred from the DNA itself. The sample contains about 360,000 clones, roughly 13% of them found a single time. The ten largest clones add up to more than 0.015% of the sample.

CDR1 and CDR2 are read off the germline V gene as LGHNA and YNFKEQ. Unmatched junction bases come to 3, with V trimmed by 0 bases and J by 5 bases. CDR3 length: 16 amino acids, cysteine to phenylalanine. Of all the DNA, just the CDR3 is kept, 48 bases in frame from base 1. Points on this clone: Its target antigen remains unknown. There are no base qualities to consult, and no much larger clone falls within one base.

Each donor gave one peripheral blood draw, approximately 0.11 L on average, collected into heparinised tubes. A BD FACSAria II was used to sort naive, central memory, regulatory and stem cell-like memory CD4+ T cells with a panel that included CD45RO, CCR7, CD25, CD127, CD95 and CD27. Purity was above 98% for every sorted population. Right away, PBMCs were isolated by Lymphoprep density gradient centrifugation and were stained directly, with no culture step. Samples were stained and sorted in pairs, with one healthy donor and one patient per experiment, so that batch effects were minimized. Sequencing was done on a sample of naive CD4+ T cells from blood. Interpreted using the paper, the cell subset or site label stands for: true naive CD4+ T cells. This sequence originates from a man aged 18 to 35 in good health. The sequence links TRBV4-2 to TRBJ2-2; TRBD2 aligns with 10 central bases. The CDR3 corresponds to CASSQELAGSTGELFF. The DNA reads as follows: TGTGCCAGCAGCCAAGAACTAGCGGGAAGTACCGGGGAGCTGTTTTTT.